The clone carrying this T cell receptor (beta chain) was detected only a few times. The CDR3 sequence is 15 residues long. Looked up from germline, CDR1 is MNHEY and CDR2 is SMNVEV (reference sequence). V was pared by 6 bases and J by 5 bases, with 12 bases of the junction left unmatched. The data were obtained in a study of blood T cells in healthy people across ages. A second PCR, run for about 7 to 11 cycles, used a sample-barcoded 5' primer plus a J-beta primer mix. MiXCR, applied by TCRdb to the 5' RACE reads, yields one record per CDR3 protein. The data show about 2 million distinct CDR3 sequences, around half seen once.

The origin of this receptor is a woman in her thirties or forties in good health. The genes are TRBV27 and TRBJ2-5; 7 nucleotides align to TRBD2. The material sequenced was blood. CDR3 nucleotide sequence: TGTGCCAGCAGCTCCTACACGGGACTACTGGAGACCCAGTACTTC. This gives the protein CASSSYTGLLETQYF.